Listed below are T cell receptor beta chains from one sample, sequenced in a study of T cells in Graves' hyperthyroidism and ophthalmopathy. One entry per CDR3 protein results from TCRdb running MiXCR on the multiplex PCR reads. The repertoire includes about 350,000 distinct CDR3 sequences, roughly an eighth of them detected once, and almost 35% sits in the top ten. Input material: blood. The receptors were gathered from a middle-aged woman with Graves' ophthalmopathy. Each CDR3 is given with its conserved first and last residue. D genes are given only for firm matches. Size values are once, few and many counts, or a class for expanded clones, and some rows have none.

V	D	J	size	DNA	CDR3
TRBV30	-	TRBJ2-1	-	TGTGCCTGGAGCCTTGGACTCCGCGGCGGTGAGCAGTTCTTC	CAWSLGLRGGEQFF
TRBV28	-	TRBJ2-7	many	TGTGCCAGCAGTTTGGGGGACGAGCAGTACTTC	CASSLGDEQYF
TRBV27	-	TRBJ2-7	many	TGTGCCAGCAGTAAAACCTGGGGACGAGCGAACGAGCAGTACTTC	CASSKTWGRANEQYF
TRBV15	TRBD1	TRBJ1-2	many	TGTGCCACCAGCAGAGGCCGGACAGGGGGCGCCTATGGCTACACCTTC	CATSRGRTGGAYGYTF
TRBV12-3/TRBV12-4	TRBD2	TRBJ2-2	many	TGTGCCAGCAGTTCGGTAGCGGGGGGGTCTTCCGGGGAGCTGTTTTTT	CASSSVAGGSSGELFF
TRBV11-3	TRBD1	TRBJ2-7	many	TGTGCCAGCAGCATGGTTACAGGGGATCGCGAGCAGTACTTC	CASSMVTGDREQYF
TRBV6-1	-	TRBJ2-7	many	TGTGCCAGCAGTATGGGGAGGAGCTCCTACGAGCAGTACTTC	CASSMGRSSYEQYF
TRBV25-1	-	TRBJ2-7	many	TGTGCCAGCAGTGAAGGGGGAGACGAGCAGTACTTC	CASSEGGDEQYF
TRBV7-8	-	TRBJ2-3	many	TGTGCCAGCAGCTTAACCCGTACAGGGCGCGGGGATACGCAGTATTTT	CASSLTRTGRGDTQYF
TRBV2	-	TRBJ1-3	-	TGTGCCAGGTCACGGAGGGACTCTGGAAACACCATATATTTT	CARSRRDSGNTIYF
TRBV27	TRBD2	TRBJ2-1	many	TGTGCCAGCAGTACCGGCCAGCGGGAGGACAATGAGCAGTTCTTC	CASSTGQREDNEQFF
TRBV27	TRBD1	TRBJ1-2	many	TGTGCCAGCACCCCAGAGGGGACAGGAGAGAACTATGGCTACACCTTC	CASTPEGTGENYGYTF
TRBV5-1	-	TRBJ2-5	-	TGCGCCAGCAGCTTGAATGCGTACCAAGAGACCCAGTACTTC	CASSLNAYQETQYF
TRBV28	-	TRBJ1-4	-	TGTGCCAGCAGTCCCAACAGGGAAAAACTGTTTTTT	CASSPNREKLFF
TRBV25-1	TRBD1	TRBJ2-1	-	TGTGCCAGCAGTGGTCGGGACAGTCGCTACAATGAGCAGTTCTTC	CASSGRDSRYNEQFF
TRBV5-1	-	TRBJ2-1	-	TGCGCCAGCAGCTTGGAACGGAACAATGAGCAGTTCTTC	CASSLERNNEQFF
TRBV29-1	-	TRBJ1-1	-	TGCAGCGTTGTTACCCTCCACGGAACTGAAGCTTTCTTT	CSVVTLHGTEAFF
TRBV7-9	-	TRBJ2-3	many	TGTGCCAGCAGTTTACTGCGGGGAGGCACAGATACGCAGTATTTT	CASSLLRGGTDTQYF
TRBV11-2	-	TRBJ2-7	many	TGTGCCAGCAGCAAAATGGGGGTTCTGGGGCCAAGCTCCTACGAGCAGTACTTC	CASSKMGVLGPSSYEQYF
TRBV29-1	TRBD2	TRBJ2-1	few	TGCAGCGTTGTCCCCCGGACTAGCGGGGCCCACGACTCCTACAATGAGCAGTTCTTC	CSVVPRTSGAHDSYNEQFF
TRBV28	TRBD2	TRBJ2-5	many	TGTGCCACCGGGACTAGCGGGAGCGTTAAGACCCAGTACTTC	CATGTSGSVKTQYF
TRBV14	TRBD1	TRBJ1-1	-	TGTGCCAGCAGCCAGAGGACAGGTCGGAACACTGAAGCTTTCTTT	CASSQRTGRNTEAFF
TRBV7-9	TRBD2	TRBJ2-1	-	TGTGCCAGCAGTTACCAAGCGGGGGGGTCGAATGAGCAGTTCTTC	CASSYQAGGSNEQFF
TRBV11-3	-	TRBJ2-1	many	TGTGCCAGCAGCTGGGGGGCTAAAAACAATGAGCAGTTCTTC	CASSWGAKNNEQFF
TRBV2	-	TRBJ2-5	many	TGTGCCAGCAGTGACGGGGAAGGGCGTATTGCCGCGGCCCAGTACTTC	CASSDGEGRIAAAQYF
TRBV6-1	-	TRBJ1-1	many	TGTGCCAGCAGTGGACGCACTGAAGCTTTCTTT	CASSGRTEAFF
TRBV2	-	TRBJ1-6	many	TGTGCCAGCCGGGAGGGAAATTCACCCCTCCACTTT	CASREGNSPLHF
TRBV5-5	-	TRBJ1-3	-	TGTGCCAGCAGCTTGACAGGACCATCTTCTTCCTCTGGAAACACCATATATTTT	CASSLTGPSSSSGNTIYF
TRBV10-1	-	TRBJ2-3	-	TGCGCCAGCAGTGGGAGGGAGTCTCCGGTGATGGATACGCAGTATTTT	CASSGRESPVMDTQYF
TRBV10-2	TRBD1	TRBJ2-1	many	TGCGCCAGCACCGGGACAGGGGGCGTTGGTGAGCAGTTCTTC	CASTGTGGVGEQFF
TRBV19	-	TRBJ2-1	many	TGTGCCATTTCAGATACGGATGAGCAGTTCTTC	CAISDTDEQFF
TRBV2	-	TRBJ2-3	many	TGTGCCAGCAGTTCCTTTGATACGCAGTATTTT	CASSSFDTQYF
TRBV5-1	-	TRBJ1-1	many	TGCGCCAGCAGCCCCGGGTCGGTGATGAACACTGAAGCTTTCTTT	CASSPGSVMNTEAFF
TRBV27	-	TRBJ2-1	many	TGTGCCAGCAGTTTATGGGGTCAGGGTTCCTACAATGAGCAGTTCTTC	CASSLWGQGSYNEQFF
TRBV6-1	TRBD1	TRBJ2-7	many	TGTGCCAGCAGTCGACAGGGGACCGAGCAGTACTTC	CASSRQGTEQYF
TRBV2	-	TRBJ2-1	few	TGTGCCAGCGACAATCAGGTCTCAGGGCAGCAGTTCTTC	CASDNQVSGQQFF
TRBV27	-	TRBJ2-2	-	TGTGCCAGCAGTCAAGGGTTGCCCGGGGAGCTGTTTTTT	CASSQGLPGELFF
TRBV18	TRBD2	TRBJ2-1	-	TGTGCCAGCTCACCGGTGGAAGCGGGAACCGATGAGCAGTTCTTC	CASSPVEAGTDEQFF
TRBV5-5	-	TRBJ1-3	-	TGTGCCAGCAGCATAAATTTGGGAAACACCATATATTTT	CASSINLGNTIYF
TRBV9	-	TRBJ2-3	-	TGTGCCAGCAGCGTAGAATGGGACACCACGACAGATACGCAGTATTTT	CASSVEWDTTTDTQYF
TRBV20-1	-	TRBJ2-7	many	TGCAGTGCTAGTAAGAGGGCCAACGGGGGCGACGAGCAGTACTTC	CSASKRANGGDEQYF
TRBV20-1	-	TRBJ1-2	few	TGCAGTGCTGAGGTGCCCCCTAACTATGGCTACACCTTC	CSAEVPPNYGYTF
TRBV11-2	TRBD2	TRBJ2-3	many	TGTGCCAGCAGCTTAGGGCGGCGCGGGGGGTCCACAGATACGCAGTATTTT	CASSLGRRGGSTDTQYF
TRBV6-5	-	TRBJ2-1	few	TGTGCCAGCAGTTACTCGATTCTGCCCACCTACAATGAGCAGTTCTTC	CASSYSILPTYNEQFF
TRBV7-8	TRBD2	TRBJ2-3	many	TGTGCCAGCAGATCCGGACTAGCGGGGGGGAGGGCAGATACGCAGTATTTT	CASRSGLAGGRADTQYF
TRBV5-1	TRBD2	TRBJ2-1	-	TGCGCCAGCTCGGCGGGAGACACCTTGAATGAGCAGTTCTTC	CASSAGDTLNEQFF
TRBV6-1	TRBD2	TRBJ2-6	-	TGTGCCAGCAGGGCGGGGGAGGCTGGGGCCAACGTCCTGACTTTC	CASRAGEAGANVLTF
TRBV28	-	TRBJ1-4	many	TGTGCCAGCAGTTTATTGCCAGGGGTTCTTGGAAAACTGTTTTTT	CASSLLPGVLGKLFF
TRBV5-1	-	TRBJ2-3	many	TGCGCCAGCAGCTTGGGCCGGCTCCACACAGATACGCAGTATTTT	CASSLGRLHTDTQYF